Listed below are T cell receptor beta chains from one sample, sequenced in a study of blood T cell repertoires in COVID-19. TCRdb's copy holds only in-frame clones and misses some; the assay was immunoSEQ multiplex PCR. Found here are about 370,000 clones, approximately 89% of them singletons; the top ten hold roughly 0.86%. Sequencing was performed on PBMCs or T cells enriched from blood (not recorded which). The receptors were sampled from a woman aged 40 to 50 who had been exposed to COVID-19. Both conserved end residues are part of each CDR3. Fields, in order: CDR3 protein, CDR3 DNA, V gene, D gene, CDR3 length, clone size, J gene. D genes are given only for firm matches. Clone size is shown for a subset of rows, as once, few, many or a class of expanded clone.

CDR3: CASSLIPLPTGSLGTQYF
DNA: TGTGCCAGCAGTTTAATCCCTCTACCTACAGGGTCCCTGGGGACCCAGTACTTC
V: TRBV27
D: -
length: 18
size: -
J: TRBJ2-5

CDR3: CASSSLGTDSYNEQFF
DNA: TGCGCCAGCAGCTCCCTGGGGACAGACTCCTACAATGAGCAGTTCTTC
V: TRBV5-1
D: TRBD1
length: 16
size: once
J: TRBJ2-1

CDR3: CSASIPTRGSYNEQFF
DNA: TGCAGTGCTAGTATACCAACTCGCGGCTCCTACAATGAGCAGTTCTTC
V: TRBV20-1
D: -
length: 16
size: -
J: TRBJ2-1

CDR3: CASRGATNTGELFF
DNA: TGTGCCAGCAGGGGGGCCACGAACACCGGGGAGCTGTTTTTT
V: TRBV2
D: -
length: 14
size: -
J: TRBJ2-2

CDR3: CASSPVGLAGVGAGELFF
DNA: TGTGCCAGCAGCCCTGTTGGACTAGCGGGAGTAGGGGCCGGGGAGCTGTTTTTT
V: TRBV7-9
D: TRBD2
length: 18
size: once
J: TRBJ2-2

CDR3: CATSRAASGRNTYEQYF
DNA: TGTGCCACCAGCAGAGCGGCTAGCGGGAGGAATACCTACGAGCAGTACTTC
V: TRBV15
D: TRBD2
length: 17
size: -
J: TRBJ2-7

CDR3: CATTGGGRVNEQFF
DNA: TGTGCCACCACCGGGGGGGGGCGGGTCAATGAGCAGTTCTTC
V: TRBV15
D: TRBD2
length: 14
size: -
J: TRBJ2-1

CDR3: CATSDTRQGGTDTQYF
DNA: TGTGCCACCAGTGACACTCGACAGGGGGGCACAGATACGCAGTATTTT
V: TRBV24-1
D: TRBD1
length: 16
size: once
J: TRBJ2-3

CDR3: CASSYPRTANYGYTF
DNA: TGTGCCAGCAGTTACCCTAGGACAGCAAACTATGGCTACACCTTC
V: TRBV6-2/TRBV6-3
D: -
length: 15
size: -
J: TRBJ1-2

CDR3: CASSSRNQPQHF
DNA: TGTGCCAGCAGTTCCCGGAATCAGCCCCAGCATTTT
V: TRBV12-3/TRBV12-4
D: -
length: 12
size: -
J: TRBJ1-5

CDR3: CASSDRASNQPQHF
DNA: TGTGCCAGCAGCGACAGGGCAAGCAATCAGCCCCAGCATTTT
V: TRBV6-2/TRBV6-3
D: TRBD1
length: 14
size: few
J: TRBJ1-5

CDR3: CASRENKNTEAFF
DNA: TGCGCCAGCCGGGAGAACAAGAACACTGAAGCTTTCTTT
V: TRBV10-1
D: -
length: 13
size: -
J: TRBJ1-1

CDR3: CASSVEASYNEQFF
DNA: TGTGCCAGCAGTGTGGAGGCATCCTACAATGAGCAGTTCTTC
V: TRBV25-1
D: -
length: 14
size: -
J: TRBJ2-1

CDR3: CASSLDGGSYNEQFF
DNA: TGCGCCAGCAGCTTGGACGGGGGGTCCTACAATGAGCAGTTCTTC
V: TRBV5-1
D: TRBD2
length: 15
size: few
J: TRBJ2-1

CDR3: CASSSGGPGSNQPQHF
DNA: TGTGCCAGCTCATCGGGGGGACCGGGGAGCAATCAGCCCCAGCATTTT
V: TRBV18
D: -
length: 16
size: -
J: TRBJ1-5

CDR3: CASRRDRDTEAFF
DNA: TGTGCCAGCCGCCGGGACAGAGACACTGAAGCTTTCTTT
V: TRBV5-8
D: TRBD1
length: 13
size: -
J: TRBJ1-1

CDR3: CASTRASNYGYTF
DNA: TGTGCCTCTACTAGGGCTTCTAACTATGGCTACACCTTC
V: TRBV30
D: -
length: 13
size: -
J: TRBJ1-2

CDR3: CASSPLGGVSNQPQHF
DNA: TGTGCCAGCTCACCACTAGGGGGCGTAAGCAATCAGCCCCAGCATTTT
V: TRBV18
D: TRBD1
length: 16
size: -
J: TRBJ1-5

CDR3: CASSPTSGSMDEQFF
DNA: TGTGCCAGCAGCCCTACTAGCGGGAGTATGGATGAGCAGTTCTTC
V: TRBV7-9
D: TRBD2
length: 15
size: -
J: TRBJ2-1

CDR3: CAWSVEGGQPQHF
DNA: TGTGCCTGGAGTGTCGAGGGAGGACAGCCCCAGCATTTT
V: TRBV30
D: -
length: 13
size: -
J: TRBJ1-5

CDR3: CASNRDSQETQYF
DNA: TGTGCCAGTAACCGGGACTCTCAAGAGACCCAGTACTTC
V: TRBV2
D: -
length: 13
size: -
J: TRBJ2-5

CDR3: CASKGQGGTEAFF
DNA: TGTGCCAGCAAAGGGCAGGGGGGCACTGAAGCTTTCTTT
V: TRBV19
D: TRBD1
length: 13
size: -
J: TRBJ1-1

CDR3: CASSGGSGYNSPLHF
DNA: TGTGCCAGTTCCGGCGGGTCGGGGTATAATTCACCCCTCCACTTT
V: TRBV19
D: -
length: 15
size: -
J: TRBJ1-6

CDR3: CSARDMREQYF
DNA: TGCAGTGCTAGAGATATGCGAGAGCAGTACTTC
V: TRBV20-1
D: -
length: 11
size: -
J: TRBJ2-7

CDR3: CASSLIETGALDGYTF
DNA: TGTGCCAGCAGCTTAATCGAAACAGGGGCACTAGATGGCTACACCTTC
V: TRBV7-6
D: TRBD1
length: 16
size: -
J: TRBJ1-2

CDR3: CASSLEASGTTQYF
DNA: TGTGCCAGCAGCTTAGAGGCTAGCGGGACTACGCAGTATTTT
V: TRBV7-2
D: TRBD2
length: 14
size: -
J: TRBJ2-3

CDR3: CATSAPGQGWTDTQYF
DNA: TGTGCCACCAGTGCCCCTGGACAGGGGTGGACAGATACGCAGTATTTT
V: TRBV24-1
D: TRBD1
length: 16
size: -
J: TRBJ2-3

CDR3: CASSPETDGTEAFF
DNA: TGTGCCAGTAGTCCAGAGACAGATGGGACTGAAGCTTTCTTT
V: TRBV19
D: -
length: 14
size: -
J: TRBJ1-1

CDR3: CAWSLRQDRGRNYGYTF
DNA: TGTGCCTGGAGTCTTCGCCAAGACAGGGGGCGGAACTATGGCTACACCTTC
V: TRBV30
D: TRBD1
length: 17
size: -
J: TRBJ1-2

CDR3: CASSMGGRSNEQFF
DNA: TGTGCCAGTAGTATGGGGGGACGATCCAATGAGCAGTTCTTC
V: TRBV19
D: -
length: 14
size: few
J: TRBJ2-1

CDR3: CASSSLKSSGNTIYF
DNA: TGTGCCAGCAGCTCCCTTAAGAGCTCTGGAAACACCATATATTTT
V: TRBV11-2
D: -
length: 15
size: -
J: TRBJ1-3

CDR3: CASSPTGDNSPLHF
DNA: TGTGCCAGCTCACCGACAGGGGATAATTCACCCCTCCACTTT
V: TRBV18
D: TRBD1
length: 14
size: once
J: TRBJ1-6

CDR3: CASSPPGTGGAETQYF
DNA: TGTGCCAGCAGCCCGCCCGGGACAGGGGGGGCGGAGACCCAGTACTTC
V: TRBV13
D: TRBD1
length: 16
size: -
J: TRBJ2-5

CDR3: CASKGQPNTGELFF
DNA: TGTGCCAGCAAGGGGCAGCCGAACACCGGGGAGCTGTTTTTT
V: TRBV7-3
D: -
length: 14
size: -
J: TRBJ2-2

CDR3: CASSLGTATEAFF
DNA: TGTGCCAGCAGCTTGGGGACAGCCACTGAAGCTTTCTTT
V: TRBV5-5
D: -
length: 13
size: -
J: TRBJ1-1

CDR3: CASSLRHTDTQYF
DNA: TGTGCCAGCAGTTTGCGGCACACAGATACGCAGTATTTT
V: TRBV2
D: -
length: 13
size: -
J: TRBJ2-3

CDR3: CASSSTEKNTEAFF
DNA: TGTGCCAGCTCATCGACAGAGAAGAACACTGAAGCTTTCTTT
V: TRBV18
D: -
length: 14
size: -
J: TRBJ1-1

CDR3: CASSYALGPGTEAFF
DNA: TGTGCCAGCAGTTACGCTTTGGGTCCGGGGACTGAAGCTTTCTTT
V: TRBV6-2/TRBV6-3
D: -
length: 15
size: -
J: TRBJ1-1

CDR3: CASSPQTGETQYF
DNA: TGCGCCAGCAGCCCCCAAACGGGGGAGACCCAGTACTTC
V: TRBV4-3
D: -
length: 13
size: -
J: TRBJ2-5

CDR3: CATSRGGSDFRQFF
DNA: TGTGCCACCAGCAGAGGGGGTAGCGACTTTAGACAGTTCTTC
V: TRBV15
D: -
length: 14
size: -
J: TRBJ2-1

CDR3: CASSSQRTGSYGYTF
DNA: TGTGCCAGCAGCTCACAAAGGACAGGTTCCTATGGCTACACCTTC
V: TRBV7-9
D: TRBD1
length: 15
size: -
J: TRBJ1-2

CDR3: CASRRRDRVETQYF
DNA: TGTGCCAGCAGACGCAGGGACAGGGTAGAGACCCAGTACTTC
V: TRBV13
D: TRBD1
length: 14
size: -
J: TRBJ2-5

CDR3: CASSIDGTDSNQPQHF
DNA: TGTGCCAGTAGTATAGATGGGACAGATAGCAATCAGCCCCAGCATTTT
V: TRBV19
D: TRBD1
length: 16
size: -
J: TRBJ1-5

CDR3: CASSSVLLAGVDTQYF
DNA: TGTGCCAGCAGTAGCGTACTACTAGCGGGGGTAGATACGCAGTATTTT
V: TRBV6-2/TRBV6-3
D: TRBD2
length: 16
size: -
J: TRBJ2-3

CDR3: CASSSDRLAGGRNTGELFF
DNA: TGTGCCAGCAGCTCAGATCGCCTAGCGGGGGGACGGAACACCGGGGAGCTGTTTTTT
V: TRBV7-3
D: TRBD2
length: 19
size: many
J: TRBJ2-2

CDR3: CASSRGLAGMSDTQYF
DNA: TGTGCCAGCAGCCGGGGACTAGCGGGAATGTCAGATACGCAGTATTTT
V: TRBV4-2
D: TRBD2
length: 16
size: -
J: TRBJ2-3

CDR3: CSVEPGSNYGYTF
DNA: TGCAGCGTTGAACCGGGTTCCAACTATGGCTACACCTTC
V: TRBV29-1
D: -
length: 13
size: -
J: TRBJ1-2

CDR3: CASSLRGQGTGELFF
DNA: TGTGCCAGCAGCCTGAGGGGACAGGGCACCGGGGAGCTGTTTTTT
V: TRBV7-3
D: TRBD1
length: 15
size: -
J: TRBJ2-2

CDR3: CSVGTGVHTGELFF
DNA: TGCAGCGTTGGGACAGGGGTGCACACCGGGGAGCTGTTTTTT
V: TRBV29-1
D: TRBD1
length: 14
size: few
J: TRBJ2-2

CDR3: CASSLAISDRGNYGYTF
DNA: TGTGCCAGCAGCTTGGCGATAAGCGACAGGGGCAACTATGGCTACACCTTC
V: TRBV7-9
D: TRBD1
length: 17
size: -
J: TRBJ1-2

CDR3: CASSPSLVYGYTF
DNA: TGTGCCAGCTCACCTTCCCTCGTATATGGCTACACCTTC
V: TRBV18
D: -
length: 13
size: -
J: TRBJ1-2

CDR3: CASSLGGLASDEQFF
DNA: TGTGCCAGCAGCTTAGGGGGACTAGCGAGCGATGAGCAGTTCTTC
V: TRBV11-3
D: TRBD2
length: 15
size: -
J: TRBJ2-1

CDR3: CASSPEQGPIKGYTF
DNA: TGCGCCAGCAGCCCGGAACAGGGCCCCATAAAGGGCTACACCTTC
V: TRBV5-1
D: -
length: 15
size: -
J: TRBJ1-2

CDR3: CAWSVPNYNEQFF
DNA: TGTGCCTGGAGTGTACCTAATTACAATGAGCAGTTCTTC
V: TRBV30
D: -
length: 13
size: -
J: TRBJ2-1

CDR3: CASSPRGLYSNQPQHF
DNA: TGTGCCAGCTCACCTCGTGGGCTTTATAGCAATCAGCCCCAGCATTTT
V: TRBV18
D: -
length: 16
size: -
J: TRBJ1-5

CDR3: CASSQETGITDTQYF
DNA: TGTGCCAGCAGCCAAGAAACAGGGATCACAGATACGCAGTATTTT
V: TRBV14
D: -
length: 15
size: -
J: TRBJ2-3

CDR3: CASSPRAGENTEAFF
DNA: TGTGCCAGCAGCCCAAGGGCGGGGGAGAACACTGAAGCTTTCTTT
V: TRBV9
D: -
length: 15
size: -
J: TRBJ1-1

CDR3: CASSPFLNEQFF
DNA: TGTGCCAGCAGTCCCTTTTTAAATGAGCAGTTCTTC
V: TRBV6-2/TRBV6-3
D: -
length: 12
size: few
J: TRBJ2-1

CDR3: CASSVGTGNTYEQYF
DNA: TGTGCCAGCAGCGTAGGGACAGGGAATACCTACGAGCAGTACTTC
V: TRBV5-4
D: TRBD1
length: 15
size: -
J: TRBJ2-7

CDR3: CAWKRGRDPDQPQHF
DNA: TGTGCCTGGAAAAGGGGAAGGGATCCCGATCAGCCCCAGCATTTT
V: TRBV30
D: -
length: 15
size: -
J: TRBJ1-5